This TCR beta chain was sequenced in a study of glioma-infiltrating T cells after dendritic cell vaccination. Primers: 60 V beta forward and 13 J beta reverse. TCRdb keeps only in-frame clones here, not all; method: immunoSEQ multiplex PCR. The sample lists 95,000 or so clones; about 83% were seen once. Findings of the study overall: Patients with more pretreatment TILs had longer time to progression and survival.

CDR3 length: 13 amino acids. Germline V CDR1 and CDR2: GTSNPN, SVGIG (reference sequence). The ends were cut back, 0 bases at V and 5 bases at J, with 10 bases in the middle. In the case of this clone: Its antigen remains unknown.

The sequencing used blood, collected before dendritic cell vaccination. The rearrangement links TRBV30 to TRBJ2-5; TRBD2 might be the D (5 bases). The sequence was collected from a human donor with glioblastoma. This chain's CDR3 is CAWSVLVMETQYF. The CDR3 DNA reads TGTGCCTGGAGTGTACTAGTCATGGAGACCCAGTACTTC. Supplemented by reference TRBV30 and TRBJ2-5, the full variable domain reads SQTIHQWPATLVQPVGSPLSLECTVEGTSNPNLYWYRQAAGRGLQLLFYSVGIGQISSEVPQNLSASRPQDRQFILSSKKLLLSDSGFYLCAWSVLVMETQYFGPGTRLLVL.